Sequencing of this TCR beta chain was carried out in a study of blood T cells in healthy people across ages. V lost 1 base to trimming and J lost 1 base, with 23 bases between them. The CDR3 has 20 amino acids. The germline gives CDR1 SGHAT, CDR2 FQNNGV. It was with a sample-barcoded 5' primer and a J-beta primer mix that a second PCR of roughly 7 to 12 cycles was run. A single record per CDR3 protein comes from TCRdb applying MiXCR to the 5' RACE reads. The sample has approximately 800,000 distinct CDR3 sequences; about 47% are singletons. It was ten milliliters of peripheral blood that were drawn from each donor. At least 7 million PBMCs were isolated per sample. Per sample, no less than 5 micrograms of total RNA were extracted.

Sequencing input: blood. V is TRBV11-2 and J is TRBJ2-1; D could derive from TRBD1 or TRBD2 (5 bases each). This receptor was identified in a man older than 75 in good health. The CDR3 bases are TGTGCCAGCAGCTTAGTCAGGGACGGAATGGGGCTGGTATCCTACAATGAGCAGTTCTTC. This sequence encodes CASSLVRDGMGLVSYNEQFF.